This T cell receptor beta chain was identified during a study of T cells in Graves' hyperthyroidism and ophthalmopathy. Study-level information: Upon initial diagnosis and before any treatment, peripheral blood was collected.

CDR1 and CDR2 (germline): ENHRY, SYGVKD. The CDR3 covers 13 residues. V shed 7 bases and J shed 4 bases, with 13 bases lying between them. This clonotype appeared a few times. What it binds is not known. The CDR3 regions of TCR beta were amplified from RNA transcripts. First-round RT-PCR with HTBI primers amplified the TCR CDR3 region. TCRdb re-derived calls from the multiplex PCR reads in MiXCR, one entry per CDR3 protein. The sample gives a few hundred thousand distinct CDR3 sequences, more than 15% of which show up once; around 3.5% is in the top ten. The study's findings and limits: For ophthalmopathy, model prediction preceded onset by a median roughly 6.3 months. Researchers found most expanded thyroid clonotypes above 0.001 in blood as well.

This chain connects TRBV10-3 to TRBJ2-5, with D maybe TRBD2 (6 bases). This TCR derives from a woman aged 40 to 50 with Graves' ophthalmopathy. Sequenced sample: blood. CDR3 coding DNA: TGTGCCATCACGAGGGAGGAGGGAGAGACCCAGTACTTC. Translating it yields CAITREEGETQYF.